The rows below give T cell receptor beta chains drawn from one sample of a study of a mutant IDH1 vaccine in newly diagnosed glioma. Their target antigens are unknown. Sequencing used immunoSEQ multiplex PCR; TCRdb keeps in-frame clones, though not all of them. Of approximately 36,000 clones listed, about 80% are singletons. Here the sequenced sample was peripheral blood mononuclear cells (PBMCs), taken from a glioma patient whose treatment included an IDH1 peptide vaccine. The source of these receptors is a woman aged 25 to 45 with glioma. Some clones in this sample may be carry-over from other donors' samples. The CDR3 runs from the conserved cysteine through the conserved F or W. A D gene is named only where the DNA matches it firmly. Some rows mark clone size as missing; the rest say once, few, many or name a class of expanded clone.

>.|TRBV19|.|TRBJ1-1
CASSIRERGNTEAFF
TGTGCCAGTAGTATCAGGGAGCGGGGGAACACTGAAGCTTTCTTT
>.|TRBV30|.|TRBJ2-7
CAWSGSGYEQYF
TGTGCCTGGAGTGGGTCCGGCTACGAGCAGTACTTC
>.|TRBV9|TRBD2|TRBJ2-1
CASSVGGNKLEQFF
TGTGCCAGCAGCGTCGGGGGGAACAAGCTAGAGCAGTTCTTC
>.|TRBV27|.|TRBJ2-5
CASSPPPGETQYF
TGTGCCAGCAGTCCGCCCCCCGGAGAGACCCAGTACTTC
>once|TRBV7-2|.|TRBJ2-5
CASSLEGWGQETQYF
TGTGCCAGCAGCTTAGAGGGCTGGGGCCAAGAGACCCAGTACTTC
>few|TRBV2|.|TRBJ1-5
CASSEGWDGPFQPQHF
TGTGCCAGCAGTGAGGGGTGGGACGGACCCTTTCAGCCCCAGCATTTT
>.|TRBV18|TRBD2|TRBJ2-7
CASSPPSGSAYEQYF
TGTGCCAGCTCACCACCAAGCGGGAGTGCATACGAGCAGTACTTC
>.|TRBV5-6|.|TRBJ2-6
CASSLYVSFSGANVLTF
TGTGCCAGCAGCCTCTATGTGAGTTTCTCTGGGGCCAACGTCCTGACTTTC
>.|TRBV19|.|TRBJ2-2
CASRGSGELFF
TGTGCCAGCCGAGGGTCCGGGGAGCTGTTTTTT
>.|TRBV5-1|.|TRBJ2-1
CASSLLGGEQFF
TGCGCCAGCAGCCTATTAGGCGGTGAGCAGTTCTTC
>.|TRBV2|TRBD2|TRBJ2-1
CASSEVRRVAGGTRYNEQFF
TGTGCCAGCAGTGAAGTCCGGCGGGTAGCGGGAGGGACTCGCTACAATGAGCAGTTCTTC
>once|TRBV5-1|TRBD1|TRBJ2-2
CASSLVSINRGDTGELFF
TGCGCCAGCAGCTTGGTGTCTATCAACAGGGGTGACACCGGGGAGCTGTTTTTT
>.|TRBV7-8|TRBD1|TRBJ1-1
CASSELRGPAEAFF
TGTGCCAGCAGCGAACTCAGGGGGCCGGCTGAAGCTTTCTTT
>once|TRBV7-9|.|TRBJ2-3
CASSGLRGGPDTQYF
TGTGCCAGCAGCGGCCTACGAGGGGGACCAGATACGCAGTATTTT
>few|TRBV7-8|.|TRBJ1-1
CASSLGYRYDTEAFF
TGTGCCAGCAGCCTTGGGTATCGGTATGACACTGAAGCTTTCTTT
>.|TRBV2|.|TRBJ1-1
CASSPRPTEAFF
TGTGCCAGCAGTCCCCGCCCCACTGAAGCTTTCTTT
>.|TRBV4-1|.|TRBJ1-2
CASSQEAGRYGYTF
TGCGCCAGCAGCCAAGAGGCAGGGCGATATGGCTACACCTTC
>.|TRBV13|.|TRBJ1-1
CASSFLTLNTEAFF
TGTGCCAGCAGCTTTCTGACCTTGAACACTGAAGCTTTCTTT
>.|TRBV27|.|TRBJ2-7
CASSQTGSRGQYF
TGTGCCAGCAGTCAGACCGGGAGCCGCGGGCAGTACTTC
>.|TRBV18|.|TRBJ1-1
CASSNTGMNTEAFF
TGTGCCAGCTCAAATACCGGGATGAACACTGAAGCTTTCTTT
>.|TRBV2|.|TRBJ1-5
CASSERGLEGGQPQHF
TGTGCCAGCAGTGAAAGGGGATTGGAGGGGGGCCAGCCCCAGCATTTT
>.|TRBV19|TRBD1|TRBJ1-4
CASTLEGGYEKLFF
TGTGCCAGTACCTTGGAAGGGGGCTATGAAAAACTGTTTTTT
>.|TRBV13|.|TRBJ2-1
CASSLQDFYPPISEQFF
TGTGCCAGCAGCTTACAGGACTTCTATCCCCCAATTAGTGAGCAGTTCTTC
>.|TRBV21-1|.|TRBJ1-2
CASRAGQGHNYGYTF
TGTGCCAGCAGGGCGGGACAGGGCCATAACTATGGCTACACCTTC
>.|TRBV4-1|.|TRBJ1-2
CASRRPGGQNYGYTF
TGCGCCAGCAGGAGACCGGGGGGGCAGAACTATGGCTACACCTTC
>.|TRBV11-2|TRBD1|TRBJ1-2
CASSSGQGLPFNYGYTF
TGTGCCAGCAGCTCAGGACAGGGGCTACCCTTTAACTATGGCTACACCTTC
>.|TRBV4-1|.|TRBJ2-7
CASSQDPARGAGEQYF
TGCGCCAGCAGCCAAGATCCCGCTAGAGGGGCAGGGGAGCAGTACTTC
>.|TRBV7-9|.|TRBJ2-2
CASTADRDSGPANTGELFF
TGTGCCAGCACCGCTGACCGGGACTCGGGCCCCGCGAACACCGGGGAGCTGTTTTTT